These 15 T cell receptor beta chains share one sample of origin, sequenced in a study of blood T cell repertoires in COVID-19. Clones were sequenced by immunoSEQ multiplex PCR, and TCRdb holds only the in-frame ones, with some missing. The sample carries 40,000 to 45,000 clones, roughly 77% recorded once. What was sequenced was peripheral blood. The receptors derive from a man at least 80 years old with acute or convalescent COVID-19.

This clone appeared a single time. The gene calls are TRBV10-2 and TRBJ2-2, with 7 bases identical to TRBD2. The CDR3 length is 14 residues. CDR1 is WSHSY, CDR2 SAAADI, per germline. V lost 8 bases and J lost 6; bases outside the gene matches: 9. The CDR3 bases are TGCGCCAGCCGGGCGGGAGAGGTCCCCGGGGAGCTGTTTTTT. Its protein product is CASRAGEVPGELFF.

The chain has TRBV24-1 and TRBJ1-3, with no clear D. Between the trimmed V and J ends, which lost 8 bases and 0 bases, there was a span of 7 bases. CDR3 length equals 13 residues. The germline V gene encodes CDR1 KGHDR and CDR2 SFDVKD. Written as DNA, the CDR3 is TGTGCCACCACCCCCTTCTCTGGAAACACCATATATTTT. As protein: CATTPFSGNTIYF.

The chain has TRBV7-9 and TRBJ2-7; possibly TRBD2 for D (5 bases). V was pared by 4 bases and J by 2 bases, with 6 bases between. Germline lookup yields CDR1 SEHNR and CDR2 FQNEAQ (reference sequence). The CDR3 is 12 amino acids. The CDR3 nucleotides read TGTGCCAGCAGCTCCGGGGCCTACGAGCAGTACTTC. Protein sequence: CASSSGAYEQYF.

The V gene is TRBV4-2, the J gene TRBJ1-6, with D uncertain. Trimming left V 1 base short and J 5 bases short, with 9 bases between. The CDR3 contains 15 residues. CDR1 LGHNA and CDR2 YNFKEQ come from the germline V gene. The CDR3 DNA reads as TGTGCCAGCAGCCAAGTAGCCAGAAATAATTCACCCCTCCACTTT. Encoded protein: CASSQVARNNSPLHF.

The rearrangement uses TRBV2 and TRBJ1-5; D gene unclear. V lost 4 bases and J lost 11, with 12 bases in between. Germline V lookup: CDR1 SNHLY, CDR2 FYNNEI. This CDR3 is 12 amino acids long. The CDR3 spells CASSATEMAQHF. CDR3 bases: TGTGCCAGCAGTGCTACTGAAATGGCCCAGCATTTT.

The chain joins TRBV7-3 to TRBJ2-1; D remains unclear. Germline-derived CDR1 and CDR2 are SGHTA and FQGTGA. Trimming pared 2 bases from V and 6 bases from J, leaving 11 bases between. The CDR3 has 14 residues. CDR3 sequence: CASSLGSNGNEQFF. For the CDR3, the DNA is TGTGCCAGCAGCTTAGGTAGCAACGGCAATGAGCAGTTCTTC.

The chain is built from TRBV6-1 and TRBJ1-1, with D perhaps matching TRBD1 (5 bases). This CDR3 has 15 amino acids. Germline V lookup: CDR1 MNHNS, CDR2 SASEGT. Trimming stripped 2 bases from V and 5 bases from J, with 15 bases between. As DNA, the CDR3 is TGTGCCAGCAGTGAATGGGCGGGTGGGGGGACTGAAGCTTTCTTT. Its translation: CASSEWAGGGTEAFF.

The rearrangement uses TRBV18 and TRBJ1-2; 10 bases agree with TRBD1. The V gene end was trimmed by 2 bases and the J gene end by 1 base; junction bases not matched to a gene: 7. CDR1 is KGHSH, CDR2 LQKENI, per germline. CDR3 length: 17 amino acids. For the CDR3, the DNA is TGTGCCAGCTCACCAGTCGGGACAGGGGCTTATAACTATGGCTACACCTTC. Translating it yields CASSPVGTGAYNYGYTF.

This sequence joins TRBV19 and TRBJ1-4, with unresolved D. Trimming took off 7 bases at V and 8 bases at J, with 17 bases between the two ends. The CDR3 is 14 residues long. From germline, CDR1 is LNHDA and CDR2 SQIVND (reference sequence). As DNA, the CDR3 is TGTGCCAGTAAGTGGGTTGGAGACCCGGAAAAACTGTTTTTT. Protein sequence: CASKWVGDPEKLFF.

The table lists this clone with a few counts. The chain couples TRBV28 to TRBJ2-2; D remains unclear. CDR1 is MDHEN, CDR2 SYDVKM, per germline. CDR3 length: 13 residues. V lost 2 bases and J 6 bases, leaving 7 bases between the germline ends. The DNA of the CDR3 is TGTGCCAGCAGTTTAGCCGGTTCCGGGGAGCTGTTTTTT. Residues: CASSLAGSGELFF.

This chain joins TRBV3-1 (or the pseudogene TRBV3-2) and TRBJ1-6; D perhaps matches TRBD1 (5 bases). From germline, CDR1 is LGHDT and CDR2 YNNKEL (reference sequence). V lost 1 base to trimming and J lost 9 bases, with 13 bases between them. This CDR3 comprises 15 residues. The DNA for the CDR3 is TGTGCCAGCAGCCAAGTCGCCGGGGGGGGTTCACCCCTCCACTTT. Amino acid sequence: CASSQVAGGGSPLHF.

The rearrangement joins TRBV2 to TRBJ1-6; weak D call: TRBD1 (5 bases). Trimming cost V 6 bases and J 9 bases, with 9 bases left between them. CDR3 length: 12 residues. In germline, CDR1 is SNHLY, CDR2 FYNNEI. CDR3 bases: TGTGCCAGCAGCCAGGGCCGTTCACCCCTCCACTTT. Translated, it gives CASSQGRSPLHF.

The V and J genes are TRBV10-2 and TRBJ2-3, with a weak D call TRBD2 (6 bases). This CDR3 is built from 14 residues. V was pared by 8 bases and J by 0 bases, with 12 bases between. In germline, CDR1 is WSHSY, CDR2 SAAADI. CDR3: CASLLAPSTDTQYF. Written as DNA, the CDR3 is TGCGCCAGCCTCCTAGCGCCCAGCACAGATACGCAGTATTTT.

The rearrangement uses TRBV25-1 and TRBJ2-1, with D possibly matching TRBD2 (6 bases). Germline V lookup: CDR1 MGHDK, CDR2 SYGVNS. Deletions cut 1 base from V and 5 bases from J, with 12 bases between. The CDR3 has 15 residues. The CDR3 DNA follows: TGTGCCAGCAGTGAATCGCGGGGAACACACAATGAGCAGTTCTTC. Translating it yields CASSESRGTHNEQFF.

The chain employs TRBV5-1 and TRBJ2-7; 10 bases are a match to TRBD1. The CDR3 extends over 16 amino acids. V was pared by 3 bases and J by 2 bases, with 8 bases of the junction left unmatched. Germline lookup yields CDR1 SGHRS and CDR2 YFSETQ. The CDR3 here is CASSSLTGTGAYEQYF. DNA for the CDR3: TGCGCCAGCAGCTCGTTAACCGGGACAGGGGCCTACGAGCAGTACTTC.